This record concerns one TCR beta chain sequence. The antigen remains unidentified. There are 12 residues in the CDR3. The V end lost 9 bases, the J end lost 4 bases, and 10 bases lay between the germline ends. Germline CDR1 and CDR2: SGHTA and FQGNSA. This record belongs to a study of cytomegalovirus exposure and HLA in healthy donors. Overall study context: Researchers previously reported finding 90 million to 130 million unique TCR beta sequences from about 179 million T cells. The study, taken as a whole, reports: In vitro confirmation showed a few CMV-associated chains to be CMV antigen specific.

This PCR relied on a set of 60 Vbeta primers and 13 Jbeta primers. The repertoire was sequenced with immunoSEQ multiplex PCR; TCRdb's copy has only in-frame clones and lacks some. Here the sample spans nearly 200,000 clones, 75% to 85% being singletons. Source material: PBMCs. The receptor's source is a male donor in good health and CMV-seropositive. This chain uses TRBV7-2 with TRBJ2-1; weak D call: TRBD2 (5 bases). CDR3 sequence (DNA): TGTGCCAGTGGACTTACGTACAATGAGCAGTTCTTC. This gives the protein CASGLTYNEQFF.